This TCR beta chain emerged from a study of cytomegalovirus exposure and HLA in healthy donors. Study-wide background: As released early, the data held 75 million to 90 million unique TCRs from HLA-typed donors. Study results and limitations: Accurate prediction of most subjects' HLA-A and HLA-B alleles from TCR beta sequences was reported. Sequencing likely generated an artifact that appeared as a cluster of highly shared sequence variants.

About this clone: Its antigen remains unidentified.

V lost 5 bases and J lost 2; bases outside the gene matches: 6. This CDR3 is built from 15 residues. Germline assignment: CDR1 MNHEY and CDR2 SMNVEV (reference sequence). Primers included in the PCR were 60 Vbeta and 13 Jbeta primers. Generated by immunoSEQ multiplex PCR, the TCRdb table keeps only in-frame clones and is missing some. The sample contains 200,000 to 250,000 clones, 76% of which appear only once. The sample comprised PBMCs. The chain is built from TRBV27 and TRBJ2-7; 10 bases are shared with TRBD1. This receptor was identified in a man between 18 and 29 years old in good health and CMV-seronegative. The CDR3 DNA sequence: TGTGCCAGCAGTGGGCCGGGACAGGGGACCTACGAGCAGTACTTC. Its protein product is CASSGPGQGTYEQYF.